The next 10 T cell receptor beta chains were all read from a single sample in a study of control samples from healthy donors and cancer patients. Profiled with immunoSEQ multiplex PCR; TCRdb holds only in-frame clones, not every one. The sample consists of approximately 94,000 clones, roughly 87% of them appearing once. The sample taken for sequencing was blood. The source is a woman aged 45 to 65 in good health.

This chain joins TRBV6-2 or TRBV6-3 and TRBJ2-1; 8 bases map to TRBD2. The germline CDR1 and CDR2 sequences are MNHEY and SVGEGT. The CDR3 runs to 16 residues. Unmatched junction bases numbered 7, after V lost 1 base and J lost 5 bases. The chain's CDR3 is CASSYWRTSMNNEQFF. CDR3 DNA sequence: TGTGCCAGCAGTTACTGGAGGACTAGCATGAACAATGAGCAGTTCTTC.

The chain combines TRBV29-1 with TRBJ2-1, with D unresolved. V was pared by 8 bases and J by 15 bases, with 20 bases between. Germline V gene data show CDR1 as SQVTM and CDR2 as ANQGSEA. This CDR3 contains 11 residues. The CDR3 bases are TGCAGCATCTTAAATGGAAGACGTCCGTTCTTC. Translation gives CSILNGRRPFF.

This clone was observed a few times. CDR3 in amino acids: CASSGASSYNEQFF. DNA of the CDR3: TGTGCCAGTAGTGGGGCCTCGTCCTACAATGAGCAGTTCTTC. The V gene is TRBV19, the J gene TRBJ2-1; perhaps TRBD1 as D (5 bases). The germline V and J ends were trimmed by 5 bases and 1 base, with 9 bases remaining between them. The CDR3 is made up of 14 amino acids. CDR1 LNHDA and CDR2 SQIVND come from the germline V gene (reference sequence).

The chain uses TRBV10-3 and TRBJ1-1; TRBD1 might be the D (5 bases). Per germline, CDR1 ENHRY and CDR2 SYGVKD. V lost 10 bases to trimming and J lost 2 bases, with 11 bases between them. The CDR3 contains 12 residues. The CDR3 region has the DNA TGTGCCACCCGAAGGGGCAACACTGAAGCTTTCTTT. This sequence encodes CATRRGNTEAFF.

The CDR3 DNA is TGCGCCACCGCGAGAGATCAGGGGCAAGAGAACACTGAAGCTTTCTTT. This encodes CATARDQGQENTEAFF. J is TRBJ1-1 and V is TRBV10-2; a possible D gene is TRBD1 (6 bases). The germline gives CDR1 WSHSY, CDR2 SAAADI. The CDR3 runs to 16 residues. V lost 10 bases and J 1 base, leaving 22 bases between the germline ends.

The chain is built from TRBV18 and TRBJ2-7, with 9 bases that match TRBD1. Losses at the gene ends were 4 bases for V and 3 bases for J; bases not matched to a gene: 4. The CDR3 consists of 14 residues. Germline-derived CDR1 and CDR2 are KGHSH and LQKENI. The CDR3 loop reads CASSQRTGDYEQYF. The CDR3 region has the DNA TGTGCCAGCTCACAAAGGACAGGGGACTACGAGCAGTACTTC.

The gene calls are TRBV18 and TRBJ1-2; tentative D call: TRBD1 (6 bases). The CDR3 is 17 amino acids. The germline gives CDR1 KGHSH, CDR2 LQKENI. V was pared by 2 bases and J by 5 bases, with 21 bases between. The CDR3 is CASSPTTQGGFLYGYTF. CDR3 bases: TGTGCCAGCTCACCAACGACCCAAGGGGGATTCTTGTATGGCTACACCTTC.

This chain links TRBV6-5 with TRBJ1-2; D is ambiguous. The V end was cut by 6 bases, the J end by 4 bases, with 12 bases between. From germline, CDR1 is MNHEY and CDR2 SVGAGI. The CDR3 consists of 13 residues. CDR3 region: CASRLQSSYGYTF. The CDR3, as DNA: TGTGCCAGCAGACTACAGTCCTCCTATGGCTACACCTTC.

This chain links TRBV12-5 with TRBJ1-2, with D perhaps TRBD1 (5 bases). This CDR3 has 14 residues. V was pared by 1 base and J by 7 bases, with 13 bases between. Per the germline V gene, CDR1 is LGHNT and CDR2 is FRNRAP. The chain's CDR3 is CASGLDLRGRGYTF. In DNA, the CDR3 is TGTGCTAGTGGTTTGGACCTTAGGGGCCGTGGCTACACCTTC.

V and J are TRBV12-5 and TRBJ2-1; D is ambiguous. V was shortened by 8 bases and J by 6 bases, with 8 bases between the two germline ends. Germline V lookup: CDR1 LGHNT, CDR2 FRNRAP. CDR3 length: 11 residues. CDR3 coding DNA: TGTGCTAGTACCGAGATCAATGAGCAGTTCTTC. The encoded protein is CASTEINEQFF.